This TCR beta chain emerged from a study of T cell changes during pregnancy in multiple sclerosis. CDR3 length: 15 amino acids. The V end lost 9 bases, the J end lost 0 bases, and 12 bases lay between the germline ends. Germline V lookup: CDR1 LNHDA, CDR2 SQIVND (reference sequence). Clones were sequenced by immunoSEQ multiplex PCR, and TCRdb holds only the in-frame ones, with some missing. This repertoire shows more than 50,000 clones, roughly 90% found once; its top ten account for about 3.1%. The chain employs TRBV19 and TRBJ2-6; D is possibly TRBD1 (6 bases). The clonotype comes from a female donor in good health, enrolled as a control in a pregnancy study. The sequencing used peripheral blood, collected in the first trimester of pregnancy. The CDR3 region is CASGQFSSGANVLTF. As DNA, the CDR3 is TGTGCCAGCGGACAGTTTAGCTCTGGGGCCAACGTCCTGACTTTC.